The 8 T cell receptor beta chains in this list originate from one sample, sequenced in a study of CD8 T cells in ankylosing spondylitis. Broader study findings: What seemed typical of ankylosing spondylitis blood was a TCR beta motif built from several highly homologous variants.

One entry per CDR3 protein, called by TCRdb with MiXCR from the 5' RACE reads. This sample has around 540,000 distinct CDR3 sequences, with about an eighth found just once. Their antigen targets remain unknown. Material for sequencing was blood, either unsorted or a sorted T cell fraction (not recorded which). The origin of the receptors is a male donor with ankylosing spondylitis.

The CDR3 spells CASSMAEGYEQYV. Written as DNA, the CDR3 is TGTGCCAGCAGTATGGCAGAAGGATACGAGCAGTACGTC. The J gene is TRBJ2-7, the V gene TRBV12-3 or TRBV12-4; no clear D. The V end was cut by 5 bases, the J end by 4 bases, with 12 bases between. This CDR3 region has 13 residues.

The V gene is TRBV7-2, the J gene TRBJ1-2, with a possible D match to TRBD1 (5 bases). The CDR3 covers 15 residues. The germline V gene encodes CDR1 SGHTA and CDR2 FQGNSA. The V gene lost 5 bases and the J gene lost 4 bases, with 17 bases spanning the gap. The DNA for the CDR3 is TGTGCCAGCAGCCAAGACCCGGGGCAGGGCTATGGCTACACCTTC. This sequence encodes CASSQDPGQGYGYTF.

This clonotype was found a few times. V usage is TRBV2 and J usage is TRBJ1-5; D uncertain. This CDR3 spans 16 amino acids. Trimming pared 6 bases from V and 0 bases from J, leaving 15 bases between. From germline, CDR1 is SNHLY and CDR2 FYNNEI. CDR3 DNA: TGTGCCAGCAGGGTCGGATCCGTTTATAGCAATCAGCCCCAGCATTTT. Its protein is CASRVGSVYSNQPQHF.

This clonotype occurred a few times. The rearrangement links TRBV10-3 to TRBJ2-7; 10 bases align to TRBD1. This CDR3 is 14 amino acids long. Unmatched junction bases numbered 8, after V lost 6 bases and J lost 6 bases. Looked up from germline, CDR1 is ENHRY and CDR2 is SYGVKD. The DNA of the CDR3 is TGTGCCATCAGACTCGGGACAGGGGCGGGCGAGCAGTACTTC. This codes for CAIRLGTGAGEQYF.

The J gene is TRBJ1-5, the V gene TRBV12-5; D ambiguous. CDR3 length: 15 residues. Looked up from germline, CDR1 is LGHNT and CDR2 is FRNRAP. V dropped 4 bases and J dropped 4 bases, with 14 bases sitting between them. The CDR3 is CASGSSFDYNQPQHF. The CDR3, as DNA: TGTGCTAGTGGTTCCAGTTTCGACTATAATCAGCCCCAGCATTTT.

The CDR3 is CASGLVLGYQETQYF. CDR3 nucleotides: TGTGCTAGTGGTTTGGTGCTGGGGTACCAAGAGACCCAGTACTTC. The rearrangement uses TRBV12-5 and TRBJ2-5; D remains ambiguous. V was cut by 0 bases and J by 0 bases, with 8 bases left in between. The CDR3 is 15 residues long. The germline V gene encodes CDR1 LGHNT and CDR2 FRNRAP.

This clonotype was counted at least ten times. The CDR3 DNA sequence: TGCGCCAGCAGCTTTGGCGCAAGGGGAGCAGGGGAGACCCAGTACTTC. Residues: CASSFGARGAGETQYF. This chain connects TRBV5-1 to TRBJ2-5; D assignment may be TRBD1 or TRBD2 (5 bases each). The CDR3 contains 16 residues. Germline loops: CDR1 SGHRS, CDR2 YFSETQ. V lost 2 bases, J lost 5 bases, and 19 bases lay in between.

About this clonotype itself: A much larger clonotype is one base distant, so this may be a read error. This chain connects TRBV20-1 to TRBJ2-1; TRBD2 is a possible D gene (5 bases). This CDR3 spans 11 amino acids. Germline CDR1 DFQATT, CDR2 SNEGSKA (reference sequence). The CDR3 region is CRAYYGDEQFF. The CDR3 bases are TGCAGAGCTTACTACGGGGATGAGCAGTTCTTC.